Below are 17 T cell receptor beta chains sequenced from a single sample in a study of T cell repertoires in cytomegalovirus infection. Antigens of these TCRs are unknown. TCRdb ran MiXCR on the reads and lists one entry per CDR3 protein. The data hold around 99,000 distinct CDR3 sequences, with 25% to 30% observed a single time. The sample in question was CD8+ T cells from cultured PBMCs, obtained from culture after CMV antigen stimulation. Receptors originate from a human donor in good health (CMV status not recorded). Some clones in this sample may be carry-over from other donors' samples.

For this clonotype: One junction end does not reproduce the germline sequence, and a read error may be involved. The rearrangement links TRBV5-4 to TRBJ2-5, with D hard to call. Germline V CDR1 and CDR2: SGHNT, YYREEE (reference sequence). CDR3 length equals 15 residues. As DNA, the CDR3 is TGTGCCAGCAGCTTGGTCGGTGGACGTCAAGAGACCCAGTACTTT. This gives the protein CASSLVGGRQETQYF. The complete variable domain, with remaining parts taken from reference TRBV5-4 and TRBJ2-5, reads ETGVTQSPTHLIKTRGQQVTLRCSSQSGHNTVSWYQQALGQGPQFIFQYYREEENGRGNFPPRFSGLQFPNYSSELNVNALELDDSALYLCASSLVGGRQETQYFGPGTRLLVL.

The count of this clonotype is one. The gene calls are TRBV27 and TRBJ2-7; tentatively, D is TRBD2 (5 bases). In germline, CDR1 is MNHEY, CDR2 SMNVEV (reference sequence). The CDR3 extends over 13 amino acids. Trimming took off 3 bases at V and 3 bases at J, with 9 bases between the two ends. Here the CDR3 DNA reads TGTGCCAGCAGTTTCGGGATCTACTACGAGCAGTACTTC. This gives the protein CASSFGIYYEQYF.

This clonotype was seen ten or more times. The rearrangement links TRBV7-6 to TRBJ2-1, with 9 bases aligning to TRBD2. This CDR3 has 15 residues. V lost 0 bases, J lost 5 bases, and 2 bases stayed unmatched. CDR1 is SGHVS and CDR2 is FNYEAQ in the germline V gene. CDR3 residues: CASSLAAGGDNEQFF. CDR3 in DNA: TGTGCCAGCAGCTTAGCGGCGGGGGGGGACAATGAGCAGTTCTTC.

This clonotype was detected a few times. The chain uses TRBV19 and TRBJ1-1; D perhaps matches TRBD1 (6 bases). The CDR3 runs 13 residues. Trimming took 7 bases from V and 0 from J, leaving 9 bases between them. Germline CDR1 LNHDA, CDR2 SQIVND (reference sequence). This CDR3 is CASNRGLNTEAFF. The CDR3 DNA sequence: TGTGCCAGTAATAGGGGGTTGAACACTGAAGCTTTCTTT.

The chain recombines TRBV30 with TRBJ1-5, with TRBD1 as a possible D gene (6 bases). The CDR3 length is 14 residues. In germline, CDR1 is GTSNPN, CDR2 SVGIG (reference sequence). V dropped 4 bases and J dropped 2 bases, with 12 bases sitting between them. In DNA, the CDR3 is TGTGCCTGGACAACAGGGCTAGGCAATCAGCCCCAGCATTTT. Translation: CAWTTGLGNQPQHF.

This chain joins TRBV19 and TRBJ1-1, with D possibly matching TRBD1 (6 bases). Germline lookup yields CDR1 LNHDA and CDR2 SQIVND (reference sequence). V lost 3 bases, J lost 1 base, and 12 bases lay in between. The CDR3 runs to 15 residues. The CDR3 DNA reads TGTGCCAGTAGTATCGGGACAAGAGGGAACACTGAAGCTTTCTTT. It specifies CASSIGTRGNTEAFF.

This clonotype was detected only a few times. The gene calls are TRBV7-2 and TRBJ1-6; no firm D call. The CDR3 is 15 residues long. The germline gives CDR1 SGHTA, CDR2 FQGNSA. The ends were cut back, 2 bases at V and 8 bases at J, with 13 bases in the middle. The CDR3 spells CASSLIRSRDSPLHF. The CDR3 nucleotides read TGTGCCAGCAGCTTAATACGATCTAGGGATTCACCCCTCCACTTT.

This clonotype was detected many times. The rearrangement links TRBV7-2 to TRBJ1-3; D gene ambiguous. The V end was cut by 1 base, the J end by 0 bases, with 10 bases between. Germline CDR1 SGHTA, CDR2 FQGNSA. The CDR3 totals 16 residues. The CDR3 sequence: CASSLGGWASGNTIYF. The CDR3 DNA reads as TGTGCCAGCAGCTTAGGAGGCTGGGCCTCTGGAAACACCATATATTTT.

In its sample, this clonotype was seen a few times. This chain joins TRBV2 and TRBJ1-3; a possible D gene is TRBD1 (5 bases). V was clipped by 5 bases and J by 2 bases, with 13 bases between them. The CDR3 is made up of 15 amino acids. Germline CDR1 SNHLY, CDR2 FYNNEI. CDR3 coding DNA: TGTGCCAGCAGTCCCCGAGACAGAACTGGAAACACCATATATTTT. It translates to CASSPRDRTGNTIYF.

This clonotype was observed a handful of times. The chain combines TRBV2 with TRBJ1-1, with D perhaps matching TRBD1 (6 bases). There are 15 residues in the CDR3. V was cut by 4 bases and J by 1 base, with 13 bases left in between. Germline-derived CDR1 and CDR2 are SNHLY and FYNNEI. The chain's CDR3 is CASSAFWGQNTEAFF. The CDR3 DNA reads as TGTGCCAGCAGTGCGTTTTGGGGACAGAACACTGAAGCTTTCTTT. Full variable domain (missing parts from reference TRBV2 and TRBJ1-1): EPEVTQTPSHQVTQMGQEVILRCVPISNHLYFYWYRQILGQKVEFLVSFYNNEISEKSEIFDDQFSVERPDGSNFTLKIRSTKLEDSAMYFCASSAFWGQNTEAFFGQGTRLTVV.

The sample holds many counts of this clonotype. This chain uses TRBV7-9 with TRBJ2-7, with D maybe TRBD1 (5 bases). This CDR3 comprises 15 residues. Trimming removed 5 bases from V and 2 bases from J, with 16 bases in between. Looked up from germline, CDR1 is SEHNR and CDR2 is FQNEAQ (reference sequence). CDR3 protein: CASSPQGSSAYEQYF. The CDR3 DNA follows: TGTGCCAGCAGCCCCCAGGGTTCTTCAGCCTACGAGCAGTACTTC.

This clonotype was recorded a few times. The chain's CDR3 is CASSGRDRVFYEQYF. CDR3 DNA: TGTGCCAGCAGCGGCCGGGACAGAGTCTTCTACGAGCAGTACTTC. V gene TRBV7-9 combines with J gene TRBJ2-7; 7 bases match TRBD1. This CDR3 region has 15 residues. Trimming at V came to 5 bases and at J to 3 bases, leaving 10 bases not matched to a gene. Germline assignment: CDR1 SEHNR and CDR2 FQNEAQ (reference sequence).

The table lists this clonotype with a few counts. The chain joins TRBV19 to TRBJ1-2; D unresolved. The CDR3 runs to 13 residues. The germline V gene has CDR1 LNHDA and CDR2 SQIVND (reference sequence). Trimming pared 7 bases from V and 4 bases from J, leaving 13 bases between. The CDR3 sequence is CASTPVASYGYTF. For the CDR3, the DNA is TGTGCCAGTACCCCCGTGGCTAGCTATGGCTACACCTTC. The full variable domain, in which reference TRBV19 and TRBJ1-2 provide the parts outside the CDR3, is DGGITQSPKYLFRKEGQNVTLSCEQNLNHDAMYWYRQDPGQGLRLIYYSQIVNDFQKGDIAEGYSVSREKKESFPLTVTSAQKNPTAFYLCASTPVASYGYTFGSGTRLTVV.

CDR3 loop: CASSPSPGGLGEAFF. For the CDR3, the DNA is TGTGCCAGCAGCCCGTCCCCAGGGGGATTGGGTGAAGCTTTCTTT. This chain links TRBV7-2 with TRBJ1-1; TRBD1 matches at 7 bases. The germline gives CDR1 SGHTA, CDR2 FQGNSA. The trim removed 5 bases at V and 7 bases at J, leaving 13 bases unmatched. This CDR3 spans 15 amino acids.

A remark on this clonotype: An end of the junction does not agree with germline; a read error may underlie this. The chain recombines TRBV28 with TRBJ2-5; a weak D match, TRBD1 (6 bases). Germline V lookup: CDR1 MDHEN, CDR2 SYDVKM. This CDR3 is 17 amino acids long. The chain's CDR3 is CVSNLRGRGPPGETQYF. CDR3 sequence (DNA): TGTGTCAGCAACCTTCGAGGCAGGGGACCTCCCGGGGAGACCCAGTACTTC.

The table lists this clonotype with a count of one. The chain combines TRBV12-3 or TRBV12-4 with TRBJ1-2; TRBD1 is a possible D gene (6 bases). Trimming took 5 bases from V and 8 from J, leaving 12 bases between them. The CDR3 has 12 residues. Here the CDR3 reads CASSPGGEGYTF. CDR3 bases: TGTGCCAGCAGTCCGGGGGGCGAGGGCTACACCTTC.

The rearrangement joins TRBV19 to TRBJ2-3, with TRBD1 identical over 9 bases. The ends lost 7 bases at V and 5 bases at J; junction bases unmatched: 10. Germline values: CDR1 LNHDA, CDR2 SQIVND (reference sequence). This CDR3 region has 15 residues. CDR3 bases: TGTGCCAGTAATAATTGGACAGGGGCGGAAGATACGCAGTATTTT. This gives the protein CASNNWTGAEDTQYF. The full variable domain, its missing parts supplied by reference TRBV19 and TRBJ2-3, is DGGITQSPKYLFRKEGQNVTLSCEQNLNHDAMYWYRQDPGQGLRLIYYSQIVNDFQKGDIAEGYSVSREKKESFPLTVTSAQKNPTAFYLCASNNWTGAEDTQYFGPGTRLTVL.